The entry that follows covers one T cell receptor (beta chain) sequence. V was pared by 4 bases and J by 3 bases, with 11 bases between. Germline CDR1 reads SGHTA; CDR2 reads FQGNSA. The CDR3 is 14 residues long. The sample comes from a study of blood T cell repertoires in COVID-19. Across the whole study: Acute and convalescent COVID-19 samples came from the United States, Italy and Spain. The cDNA or gDNA used as material had been derived from T cells, B-cell-depleted T cells, or PBMCs.

Methods used by the authors: Researchers report that nucleated cell counts were estimated from reference gene primer amplification. The table came from immunoSEQ multiplex PCR; TCRdb's copy has only in-frame clones and leaves some out. V, J and clone size are those of that table, while D and trimming were read from the DNA. The table shows about 210,000 clones, with roughly four fifths occurring only once. The source material was peripheral blood. V gene TRBV7-2 combines with J gene TRBJ2-3; D remains unclear. The TCR was taken from a middle-aged woman with acute or convalescent COVID-19. The CDR3 here is CASSSEVRTDTQYF. Written as DNA, the CDR3 is TGTGCCAGCAGCTCCGAGGTTCGGACAGATACGCAGTATTTT.